These 22 T cell receptor beta chains were sequenced from one sample in a study of T cells expressing NK-cell markers. TCRdb derives one entry per CDR3 protein from the 5' RACE reads, leaving out DNA. This specimen shows some 390,000 distinct CDR3 sequences; the ten leading clones hold approximately 12%. The sequenced material came from blood T cells: a sorted CD56 or NKG2C T cell subset, CD4+ or CD8+ T cells, or bulk PBMC T cells (not recorded which). These receptors came from a woman aged 45-65 years in good health.

CDR3 loop: CSAPMGADTQYF. The chain has TRBV20-1 and TRBJ2-3; TCRdb names TRBD1, which stays unverified in the absence of DNA. CDR1 and CDR2 from the germline V gene are DFQATT and SNEGSKA (reference sequence). The CDR3 loop spans 12 amino acids.

This chain joins TRBV16 and TRBJ1-1. Germline lookup yields CDR1 KGHSY and CDR2 FQNENV. The CDR3 sequence is 13 residues long. The CDR3 loop is CASSRGLDTEAFF.

The chain combines TRBV25-1 with TRBJ1-4; TCRdb picks TRBD1, but there is no DNA to check that call. The germline V gene has CDR1 MGHDK and CDR2 SYGVNS. The CDR3 sequence is 13 residues long. The CDR3 reads CASTEQGTEKLFF.

The genes are TRBV27 and TRBJ2-6; there is no DNA to check the TCRdb D call of TRBD2. The CDR3 has 15 amino acids. CDR1 and CDR2 (germline): MNHEY, SMNVEV (reference sequence). This chain's CDR3 is CASSLQRNGANVLTF.

The rearrangement uses TRBV7-8 and TRBJ2-3; the D call from TCRdb, TRBD2, cannot be confirmed without DNA. The V gene's germline CDR1 is SGHVS and CDR2 FQNEAQ. The CDR3 has 15 amino acids. This CDR3 is CASSFLAGVGDTQYF. Complete variable domain (other parts from reference TRBV7-8 and TRBJ2-3): GAGVSQSPRYKVAKRGQDVALRCDPISGHVSLFWYQQALGQGPEFLTYFQNEAQLDKSGLPSDRFFAERPEGSVSTLKIQRTQQEDSAVYLCASSFLAGVGDTQYFGPGTRLTVL.

The chain carries TRBV7-3 and TRBJ2-3; TCRdb selects TRBD1, and the lack of DNA leaves this call unchecked. The CDR3 has 15 amino acids. Germline V lookup: CDR1 SGHTA, CDR2 FQGTGA. The CDR3 here is CASSRGQSRTDTQYF.

The CDR3 is CASSQQGDGETQYF. The rearrangement links TRBV11-2 to TRBJ2-5; the TCRdb call, TRBD1, lacks DNA for checking. This CDR3 has 14 residues. CDR1 and CDR2 from the germline V gene are SGHAT and FQNNGV.

The chain employs TRBV6-2 or TRBV6-3 and TRBJ2-3; TCRdb outputs TRBD2, but without DNA this stays unchecked. Germline CDR1 and CDR2: MNHEY and SVGEGT. The CDR3 length is 15 residues. The chain's CDR3 is CASRKAGPLGDTQYF.

CDR3 region: CASSPRDLGTGELFF. V and J are TRBV12-3 or TRBV12-4 and TRBJ2-2; TCRdb's D call, TRBD1, is unchecked because there is no DNA. The CDR3 is 15 residues long.

V gene TRBV7-3 combines with J gene TRBJ2-7; TCRdb lists TRBD2, though no DNA is available to test this call. CDR1 is SGHTA, CDR2 FQGTGA, per germline. This CDR3 spans 14 amino acids. The CDR3 here is CASSPTGAQSEQYF. Looking up the rest from reference TRBV7-3 and TRBJ2-7 gives the full variable domain: GAGVSQTPSNKVTEKGKYVELRCDPISGHTALYWYRQSLGQGPEFLIYFQGTGAADDSGLPNDRFFAVRPEGSVSTLKIQRTERGDSAVYLCASSPTGAQSEQYFGPGTRLTVT.

V and J are TRBV12-3 or TRBV12-4 and TRBJ2-1; TCRdb reports TRBD1, a call that lacks DNA to check it against. The length of the CDR3 is 13 residues. CDR3 sequence: CASSPLRTGEQFF.

The chain uses TRBV10-2 and TRBJ2-2; as DNA is missing, the TRBD2 call by TCRdb cannot be tested. Per germline, CDR1 WSHSY and CDR2 SAAADI. This CDR3 contains 16 residues. The CDR3 sequence is CASSEPRGQQTGELFF.

This sequence joins TRBV3-1 and TRBJ2-3. The CDR3 is 14 amino acids. Germline V lookup: CDR1 LGHDT, CDR2 YNNKEL (reference sequence). Here the CDR3 reads CASSQDLRSDTQYF.

The chain employs TRBV5-1 and TRBJ1-1. CDR1 is SGHRS, CDR2 YFSETQ, per germline. The CDR3 extends over 15 amino acids. The CDR3 spells CASSLTPSFPTEAFF.

The genes are TRBV6-6 and TRBJ1-6; TCRdb indicates TRBD1, and absent DNA this call remains unverified. The germline V gene encodes CDR1 MNHNY and CDR2 SVGAGI (reference sequence). The CDR3 spans 14 residues. CDR3 sequence: CASSLGQDDSPLHF.

The rearrangement joins TRBV20-1 to TRBJ2-7; TCRdb reports TRBD1, a call that lacks DNA to check it against. This CDR3 is built from 15 residues. Germline loops: CDR1 DFQATT, CDR2 SNEGSKA (reference sequence). The CDR3 loop is CSASVARVSSYEQYF.

The V and J genes are TRBV12-3 or TRBV12-4 and TRBJ2-7; with no DNA, the TCRdb D assignment of TRBD1 cannot be verified. The CDR3 has 16 amino acids. This CDR3 reads CASSPTRGAQTEEQYF.

The chain has TRBV6-6 and TRBJ2-7; absent DNA, TCRdb's TRBD2 call cannot be checked. Germline CDR1 is MNHNY and CDR2 is SVGAGI (reference sequence). There are 15 residues in the CDR3. CDR3 sequence: CASTRGASQGTEQYF.

The chain carries TRBV11-2 and TRBJ2-1; TCRdb calls TRBD1, which cannot be checked without DNA. The CDR3 consists of 14 residues. Germline CDR1 is SGHAT and CDR2 is FQNNGV. CDR3 region: CASSFQGRNNEQFF.

The chain couples TRBV20-1 to TRBJ1-1; TCRdb's assignment of TRBD1 cannot be checked, as there is no DNA. Germline V gene sequence: CDR1 DFQATT, CDR2 SNEGSKA (reference sequence). CDR3 size: 17 residues. The CDR3 region is CSAIGRGQGAMNTEAFF.

This chain uses TRBV28 with TRBJ1-1; TCRdb picks TRBD1, but there is no DNA to check that call. Germline loops: CDR1 MDHEN, CDR2 SYDVKM. This CDR3 has 15 amino acids. The CDR3 reads CASSIADRVNTEAFF.

This sequence joins TRBV6-5 and TRBJ2-1; as DNA is missing, the TRBD2 call by TCRdb cannot be tested. This CDR3 has 16 residues. From germline, CDR1 is MNHEY and CDR2 SVGAGI. CDR3 loop: CASSYRESPLSNEQFF.